This is a list of T cell receptor beta chains from one sample in a study of T cell repertoires in cytomegalovirus infection. No antigens are known for them. TCRdb independently ran MiXCR on the reads; one entry per CDR3 protein. This sample carries roughly 340,000 distinct CDR3 sequences, almost 30% of them seen once, and the ten largest clones take 20%. The sample consisted of cultured PBMCs, taken from culture after CMV antigen stimulation. The receptors were gathered from a human donor in good health (CMV status not recorded). Some clones in this sample may be carry-over from other donors' samples. CDR3s include the opening cysteine and the closing phenylalanine or tryptophan. D genes are given only for firm matches. The listing skips clone size in some rows; elsewhere it reads once, few, many or a size class.

V,J,size,D,DNA,CDR3
TRBV7-9,TRBJ2-1,NA,NA,TGTGCCAGCAGCCGACTTCCCGGGCACGGTGGCGATGAGCAGTTCTTC,CASSRLPGHGGDEQFF
TRBV7-9,TRBJ1-3,NA,NA,TGTGCCAGCAGCTTAGTCAGGGCGAAAGGAAACACCATATATTTT,CASSLVRAKGNTIYF
TRBV14,TRBJ1-1,NA,NA,TGTGCCAGCAGCCAAGAAGGGGAAGGGCAGAACACTGAAGCTTTCTTT,CASSQEGEGQNTEAFF
TRBV7-8,TRBJ2-2,many,TRBD2,TGTGCCAGCAGCTTAAAACTAGCGGGGGCCGACGCCGGGGAGCTGTTTTTT,CASSLKLAGADAGELFF
TRBV5-1,TRBJ1-4,many,NA,TGCGCCAGCAGCTTGGGACAGCCAACTAATGAAAAACTGTTTTTT,CASSLGQPTNEKLFF
TRBV12-3/TRBV12-4,TRBJ2-7,few,NA,TGTGCCAGCAGTTTAGAGGGAGTGAGGTACGAGCAGTACTTC,CASSLEGVRYEQYF
TRBV4-1,TRBJ2-1,NA,NA,TGCGCCAGCAGCCAACAGGGAAACCCCTACAATGAGCAGTTCTTC,CASSQQGNPYNEQFF
TRBV28,TRBJ2-7,NA,NA,TGTGCCAGCCCCCCTTCCGCGACAACACCCTCCTACGAGCAGTACTTC,CASPPSATTPSYEQYF
TRBV7-3,TRBJ2-3,NA,NA,TGTGCCAGCAGCTCCTCGCCGGGAGATACGCAGTATTTT,CASSSSPGDTQYF
TRBV27,TRBJ1-1,once,NA,TGTGCCAGCAACAGCCTTTCCAGGGTGAACACTGAAGCTTTCTTT,CASNSLSRVNTEAFF
TRBV28,TRBJ2-1,NA,NA,TGTGCCAGCAGTTTGAGTATCGGGACGGATTCTAGGAATGAGCAGTTCTTC,CASSLSIGTDSRNEQFF
TRBV12-3/TRBV12-4,TRBJ1-1,NA,TRBD1,TGTGCCAGCAGCCCGGGACAGCGAGAATTGAACACTGAAGCTTTCTTT,CASSPGQRELNTEAFF
TRBV7-3,TRBJ1-1,NA,NA,TGTGCCAGCAGCCAACAGGGCAGTAACACTGAAGCTTTCTTT,CASSQQGSNTEAFF
TRBV11-1,TRBJ2-1,once,NA,TGTGCCAGCAGCTTGGGGATAGCCCGAGATGAGCAGTTCTTC,CASSLGIARDEQFF